These 27 T cell receptor beta chains were all obtained from the same sample, sequenced in a study of blood T cells in healthy people across ages. Primers used in a second PCR of roughly 7 to 11 cycles were a sample-barcoded 5' primer and a J-beta primer mix. TCRdb re-called the 5' RACE reads through MiXCR, storing one row per CDR3 protein. The table shows about 940,000 distinct CDR3 sequences, with around 49% occurring only once. Sequencing was carried out using blood. These receptors came from a man between 25 and 39 years old in good health.

This clonotype came up many times. The chain is built from TRBV10-3 and TRBJ2-3; TRBD2 agrees at 7 bases. With 6 bases clipped from V and 2 bases from J, the junction kept 8 bases outside the gene matches. The CDR3 has 15 amino acids. Germline V gene sequence: CDR1 ENHRY, CDR2 SYGVKD. CDR3 protein: CAISGVGGTTDTQYF. The CDR3 DNA follows: TGTGCCATCAGCGGAGTCGGGGGGACCACAGATACGCAGTATTTT.

The rearrangement joins TRBV27 to TRBJ2-7; D may be TRBD2 (5 bases). Trimming shortened V by 4 bases and J by 2 bases, and 12 bases separated the two germline ends. The length of the CDR3 is 14 residues. The germline V gene has CDR1 MNHEY and CDR2 SMNVEV (reference sequence). DNA of the CDR3: TGTGCCAGCAGTTCCGCGAGGGTAGCCTACGAGCAGTACTTC. This encodes CASSSARVAYEQYF.

In DNA form, the CDR3 reads TGTGCCAGCAGAGATACAGGGGAAGGGAGCTCCTACGAGCAGTACTTC. Encoded protein: CASRDTGEGSSYEQYF. J is TRBJ2-7 and V is TRBV6-6, with 7 bases lining up with TRBD1. The CDR3 totals 16 residues. V gave up 6 bases and J gave up 0 bases; unmatched junction bases: 11. Germline CDR1 MNHNY, CDR2 SVGAGI (reference sequence).

The V and J genes are TRBV15 and TRBJ2-2, with D perhaps assigned TRBD1 or TRBD2 (5 bases each). CDR1 is LNHNV, CDR2 YYDKDF, per germline (reference sequence). The CDR3 totals 14 residues. Trimming cost V 4 bases and J 6 bases, with 12 bases left between them. CDR3 sequence (DNA): TGTGCCACCAGCATTTACGGGGACGCCGGGGAGCTGTTTTTT. It yields the protein CATSIYGDAGELFF.

The chain is built from TRBV5-1 and TRBJ2-2; D remains unclear. Germline V gene sequence: CDR1 SGHRS, CDR2 YFSETQ. CDR3 length: 16 amino acids. V lost 0 bases and J 2 bases, leaving 11 bases between the germline ends. The CDR3 sequence is CASSLDQVTNTGELFF. The CDR3 region has the DNA TGCGCCAGCAGCTTGGATCAGGTGACCAACACCGGGGAGCTGTTTTTT.

With respect to this clonotype: This may be a read error: a much more frequent sequence differs by one nucleotide. J is TRBJ2-7 and V is TRBV27; D uncertain. Germline CDR1 MNHEY, CDR2 SMNVEV (reference sequence). The V gene lost 6 bases and the J gene lost 7 bases, with 16 bases spanning the gap. This CDR3 spans 13 amino acids. Here the CDR3 reads CASSREGPREQYF. The CDR3 bases are TGTGCCAGCAGCCGAGAAGGGCCGAGGGAGCAGTACTTC.

The CDR3 sequence is CASSSGTAEDYEQYF. The CDR3 nucleotides read TGTGCCAGCAGTTCTGGGACAGCCGAGGACTACGAGCAGTACTTC. The V gene is TRBV28, the J gene TRBJ2-7, with 7 bases matching TRBD1. Germline-derived CDR1 and CDR2 are MDHEN and SYDVKM. The CDR3 sequence is 15 residues long. V was clipped by 4 bases and J by 3 bases; unmatched bases: 9. Supplemented by reference TRBV28 and TRBJ2-7, the full variable domain reads DVKVTQSSRYLVKRTGEKVFLECVQDMDHENMFWYRQDPGLGLRLIYFSYDVKMKEKGDIPEGYSVSREKKERFSLILESASTNQTSMYLCASSSGTAEDYEQYFGPGTRLTVT.

This clonotype showed up just once. J is TRBJ1-1 and V is TRBV6-5, with TRBD1 matching 8 bases. The V gene end was trimmed by 0 bases and the J gene end by 5 bases; junction bases not matched to a gene: 8. Per the germline V gene, CDR1 is MNHEY and CDR2 is SVGAGI. The CDR3 covers 16 residues. CDR3 residues: CASSYSPAGGLTEAFF. The CDR3 DNA is TGTGCCAGCAGTTACTCCCCCGCAGGGGGCTTAACTGAAGCTTTCTTT.

Details on this clonotype: Sequence at one end of the junction differs from germline and may be a read error. The gene calls are TRBV7-2 and TRBJ1-6, with unresolved D. The CDR3 sequence is 11 residues long. Per the germline V gene, CDR1 is SGHTA and CDR2 is FQGNSA. The DNA of the CDR3 is TGTGCCAGCAGCTTAGCTTCACCCCCCCACTTT. It codes for CASSLASPPHF.

This clonotype is a singleton in its sample. V gene TRBV3-1 combines with J gene TRBJ1-2; D might be TRBD1 (5 bases). From germline, CDR1 is LGHDT and CDR2 YNNKEL (reference sequence). The ends were cut back, 0 bases at V and 4 bases at J, with 9 bases in the middle. The CDR3 is 14 amino acids. In DNA form, the CDR3 reads TGTGCCAGCAGCCAAGAAGAGGGGAGCTATGGCTACACCTTC. It yields the protein CASSQEEGSYGYTF.

This chain uses TRBV4-1 with TRBJ1-6, with D perhaps TRBD1 (6 bases). Germline-derived CDR1 and CDR2 are MGHRA and YSYEKL. The CDR3 has 15 amino acids. The germline V and J ends were trimmed by 4 bases and 6 bases, with 13 bases remaining between them. CDR3 loop: CASSPPGVGNSPLHF. CDR3 DNA sequence: TGCGCCAGCAGCCCCCCAGGGGTCGGTAATTCACCCCTCCACTTT.

Concerning this clonotype: At one end, the junction sequence differs from germline, possibly due to a read error. The chain has TRBV29-1 and TRBJ1-1; tentative D call: TRBD1 (5 bases). The length of the CDR3 is 13 residues. Per the germline V gene, CDR1 is SQVTM and CDR2 is ANQGSEA. In DNA, the CDR3 is TGCAGCGTTGAAAGACAGATGAACACTAAAGCTTTCTTT. It codes for CSVERQMNTKAFF.

The gene calls are TRBV5-1 and TRBJ2-4; D is ambiguous. The assigned J gene may be wrong: the sequence end matches TRBJ2-7 better. The CDR3 loop spans 12 amino acids. The V gene's germline CDR1 is SGHRS and CDR2 YFSETQ. DNA of the CDR3: TGCGCCAGCAGCGGTGAAAAGTACGAGCAGTACTTC. Translating gives CASSGEKYEQYF.

This clonotype has a handful of counts. The chain uses TRBV28 and TRBJ2-7, with D maybe TRBD2 (5 bases). From germline, CDR1 is MDHEN and CDR2 SYDVKM. The CDR3 extends over 15 amino acids. V gave up 2 bases and J gave up 0 bases, with 11 bases separating them. The CDR3: CASSLITGFSYEQYF. In DNA, the CDR3 is TGTGCCAGCAGTTTAATAACGGGATTCTCCTACGAGCAGTACTTC.

In this sample, this clonotype turned up a few times. V is TRBV9 and J is TRBJ2-7; 12 bases are shared with TRBD1. The V gene's germline CDR1 is SGDLS and CDR2 YYNGEE. The CDR3 is 15 residues long. The junction had 4 bases not matched to a gene; V was cut back by 4 bases and J by 2 bases. The CDR3 reads CASSTRDRGPYEQYF. CDR3 in DNA: TGTGCCAGCAGCACTCGGGACAGGGGGCCCTACGAGCAGTACTTC.

The V and J genes are TRBV18 and TRBJ2-1; 7 bases are a match to TRBD1. The germline CDR1 and CDR2 sequences are KGHSH and LQKENI. V lost 2 bases and J lost 9; bases outside the gene matches: 1. The CDR3 has 12 residues. Here the CDR3 DNA reads TGTGCCAGCTCACCAAGGGGGCGTGAGCAGTTCTTC. Encoded protein: CASSPRGREQFF.

This chain joins TRBV7-2 and TRBJ2-5; D gene ambiguous. The CDR3 totals 12 residues. Per germline, CDR1 SGHTA and CDR2 FQGNSA. Trimming cost V 1 base and J 12 bases, with 12 bases left between them. CDR3 coding DNA: TGTGCCAGCAGCTTAGATGTGGGAATGAAGTACTTC. Its protein is CASSLDVGMKYF.

V usage is TRBV20-1 and J usage is TRBJ2-5; 7 bases map to TRBD1. Germline lookup yields CDR1 DFQATT and CDR2 SNEGSKA (reference sequence). J lost 1 base, V lost 4 bases, and 3 bases had no gene match. The CDR3 runs to 13 residues. In nucleotides, the CDR3 is TGCAGTGCTATCAGACAGGGCCAAGAGACCCAGTACTTC. Translating it yields CSAIRQGQETQYF.

The table lists this clonotype with many counts. CDR3 nucleotides: TGTGCCACCTCAACAAGCCAGGGGGGCTCCAATGAGCAGTTCTTC. It yields the protein CATSTSQGGSNEQFF. The chain joins TRBV28 to TRBJ2-1, with D possibly TRBD1 on 7 matching bases. This CDR3 has 15 residues. In germline, CDR1 is MDHEN, CDR2 SYDVKM. The V end was cut by 10 bases, the J end by 6 bases, with 22 bases between.

This chain links TRBV20-1 with TRBJ1-2; D is unresolved. This CDR3 comprises 10 residues. Trimming pared 3 bases from V and 8 bases from J, leaving 7 bases between. Germline V gives CDR1 DFQATT, CDR2 SNEGSKA (reference sequence). CDR3 in amino acids: CSAREIGYTF. For the CDR3, the DNA is TGCAGTGCTAGGGAGATAGGCTACACCTTC.

Remarks on this clonotype: Since a much larger clone is just one base distant, this may be a read error. The V and J genes are TRBV7-2 and TRBJ2-5; 7 nucleotides match TRBD2. Near its end, the DNA agrees better with TRBJ2-1, so the J call may be wrong. Germline V gives CDR1 SGHTA, CDR2 FQGNSA. The CDR3 has 14 residues. CDR3: CASSLQAGQETQFF. Written as DNA, the CDR3 is TGTGCCAGCAGCTTACAAGCGGGGCAAGAGACCCAGTTCTTC.

To note about this clonotype: This may arise from a read error, as a much more abundant clone is one base away. J is TRBJ2-5 and V is TRBV11-2, with 7 bases matching TRBD1. CDR1 and CDR2 (germline): SGHAT, FQNNGV. V was pared by 1 base and J by 13 bases, with 15 bases of the junction left unmatched. CDR3 length: 15 residues. The CDR3 DNA sequence: TGTGCCAGCAGCTTAGTGGGACAGTCTTTCAATGAGCGGTACTTC. Translating it yields CASSLVGQSFNERYF.

The V and J genes are TRBV6-6 and TRBJ2-3; the D is unclear. Trimming removed 7 bases at V and 4 bases at J, with 9 bases between. From germline, CDR1 is MNHNY and CDR2 SVGAGI (reference sequence). This CDR3 has 12 amino acids. CDR3 nucleotides: TGTGCCAGCACCGGTGCAGCAGATACGCAGTATTTT. As protein: CASTGAADTQYF.

This chain connects TRBV7-2 to TRBJ2-7, with 8 bases identical to TRBD1. The CDR3 is 16 amino acids. The V and J ends lost 1 base and 0 bases, in that order; junction bases with no gene match: 5. The V gene's germline CDR1 is SGHTA and CDR2 FQGNSA. In DNA form, the CDR3 reads TGTGCCAGCAGCTTAGTTCAGGGGGCTTCCTCCTACGAGCAGTACTTC. Protein product: CASSLVQGASSYEQYF.

The chain recombines TRBV7-9 with TRBJ2-5; D is unresolved. V was trimmed by 0 bases and J by 11 bases, leaving 13 bases between them. CDR1 and CDR2 (germline): SEHNR, FQNEAQ (reference sequence). This CDR3 has 13 residues. The CDR3 region has the DNA TGTGCCAGCAGCTTAGCCTGGGTGGATGAGCAGTACTTC. It translates to CASSLAWVDEQYF.

With regard to this clonotype: A much larger clone differs by one base, so this may be a read error. The chain joins TRBV20-1 to TRBJ2-7; 7 nucleotides agree with TRBD2. Germline lookup yields CDR1 DFQATT and CDR2 SNEGSKA (reference sequence). CDR3 length equals 15 residues. The CDR3 nucleotides read TGCAGTGCTGGCACGAGCGGGACTCCACTCTACGAGCAGTGCTTC. It translates to CSAGTSGTPLYEQCF.

V gene TRBV6-5 combines with J gene TRBJ2-2; 10 bases are a match to TRBD2. The V gene's germline CDR1 is MNHEY and CDR2 SVGAGI. The CDR3 is 15 residues long. V trimming: 8 bases; J trimming: 6 bases; junction bases outside the gene matches: 9. CDR3 region: CASLSSGGLPGELFF. Written as DNA, the CDR3 is TGTGCCAGCCTTTCTAGCGGGGGCCTGCCCGGGGAGCTGTTTTTT.